A selection of T cell receptor beta chains follows, all from one sample in a study of graft-versus-host responses after intestinal transplantation. Their antigen targets remain unknown. Generated by immunoSEQ multiplex PCR, the TCRdb table keeps only in-frame clones and is missing some. The sample holds approximately 78,000 clones; 80% to 90% are singletons and the top ten take roughly 8%. The specimen comprised unstimulated CD8+ T cells sorted from spleen or lymph node cells, sampled before transplant. The receptors here all came from a human donor who was the organ donor for an intestinal transplant. Both conserved end residues are part of each CDR3. D genes are given only for firm matches. Not all rows give a size; the values are once, few, many and, for expanded clones, a class.

.,15,TRBJ1-5,TRBV28,.,TGTGCCAGCAGTACCGGGGGGGGGTCCAATCAGCCCCAGCATTTT,CASSTGGGSNQPQHF
.,14,TRBJ2-5,TRBV5-4,.,TGTGCCAGCAGCTTGTCGGACATGGAAGAGACCCAGTACTTC,CASSLSDMEETQYF
.,14,TRBJ2-2,TRBV28,.,TGTGCCAGCAGTTGGGACACCCGCACCGGGGAGCTGTTTTTT,CASSWDTRTGELFF
TRBD2,16,TRBJ2-3,TRBV9,.,TGTGCCAGCAGCGTAGAAGCGGGGGCCAGCACAGATACGCAGTATTTT,CASSVEAGASTDTQYF
.,13,TRBJ1-6,TRBV19,.,TGTGCCAGTAGTATAGCTCTTAATTCACCCCTCCACTTT,CASSIALNSPLHF
.,11,TRBJ2-7,TRBV9,.,TGTGCCAGCAGCGGGGCGGGCGAGCAGTACTTC,CASSGAGEQYF
.,14,TRBJ1-1,TRBV30,.,TGTGCCTGGAGTAAGGGGTATACGAACACTGAAGCTTTCTTT,CAWSKGYTNTEAFF
.,17,TRBJ1-2,TRBV10-3,.,TGTGCCATCAGTGAGGTGACAGGTTCGAACCCGCACTATGGCTACACCTTC,CAISEVTGSNPHYGYTF
TRBD1,15,TRBJ1-2,TRBV4-1,.,TGCGCCAGCAGCCACCAAGGGGACAGGCTGGATGGCTACACCTTC,CASSHQGDRLDGYTF
.,8,TRBJ1-1,TRBV30,.,TGTGCCGCTGGTCTAGCTTTCTTT,CAAGLAFF
.,13,TRBJ1-1,TRBV6-5,.,TGTGCCAGCAGTATTACAGGGAACACTGAAGCTTTCTTT,CASSITGNTEAFF
.,14,TRBJ2-7,TRBV4-1,.,TGCGCCAGCAGTCCGGGGGCATCCTCCTACGAGCAGTACTTC,CASSPGASSYEQYF
.,13,TRBJ1-1,TRBV29-1,.,TGCAGCGTTGGGACAATGGGGGGCACTGAAGCTTTCTTT,CSVGTMGGTEAFF
.,19,TRBJ2-1,TRBV28,.,TGTGCCAGCAGTTCCGACCTCCACAGGGCCTTGAGCTCCTACAATGAGCAGTTCTTC,CASSSDLHRALSSYNEQFF
.,13,TRBJ1-2,TRBV6-1,once,TGTGCCAGCAGTGAGATACTGAGCTATGGCTACACCTTC,CASSEILSYGYTF
TRBD1,14,TRBJ1-2,TRBV14,once,TGTGCCAGCAGCCGCACCAACAGGGGGGAAGGCTACACCTTC,CASSRTNRGEGYTF
.,15,TRBJ2-7,TRBV7-6,.,TGTGCCAGCAGTCTTAGCCAGGGAAACTCCTACGAGCAGTACTTC,CASSLSQGNSYEQYF
.,16,TRBJ2-3,TRBV11-2,.,TGTGCCAGCAGCTTATATGGAGGACTACCCTCGGAGCCGCAGTATTTT,CASSLYGGLPSEPQYF
.,12,TRBJ1-1,TRBV7-9,.,TGTGCCAGCAGTTCTGGGGCTTTTGAAGCTTTCTTT,CASSSGAFEAFF
.,17,TRBJ2-7,TRBV7-8,.,TGTGCCAGCAGCCCCCAAATACGAGCGACAGGCCTCTACGAGCAGTACTTC,CASSPQIRATGLYEQYF
TRBD2,17,TRBJ2-1,TRBV4-2,.,TGTGCCAGCAGCCAAGGGACTAGCGGGGGGGCCTGGGGTGAGCAGTTCTTC,CASSQGTSGGAWGEQFF
.,13,TRBJ2-7,TRBV6-1,.,TGTGCCAGCAGTGAATTTGGGTATTACGAGCAGTACTTC,CASSEFGYYEQYF
.,14,TRBJ1-2,TRBV15,.,TGTGCCACCAGCAGACCTCAGGGTGCCGGGGGCTACACCTTC,CATSRPQGAGGYTF
TRBD1,16,TRBJ2-7,TRBV18,.,TGTGCCAGCTCACCACAGGGGACAGGTAGCTCCTACGAGCAGTACTTC,CASSPQGTGSSYEQYF
.,14,TRBJ2-3,TRBV11-1,.,TGTGCCAGCAGCTTAGGGTGGACACCAGATACGCAGTATTTT,CASSLGWTPDTQYF
.,13,TRBJ2-7,TRBV4-1,.,TGCGCCAGCAGCCAAGATAGCTCCTACGAGCAGTACTTC,CASSQDSSYEQYF
.,16,TRBJ1-1,TRBV28,.,TGTGCCAGCAGTTTAGAAATAGGGGGGTTTGGCACTGAAGCTTTCTTT,CASSLEIGGFGTEAFF
.,15,TRBJ2-1,TRBV28,.,TGTGCCAGCAGTTCTCGTTTGGGGGCTATTAATGAGCAGTTCTTC,CASSSRLGAINEQFF
.,13,TRBJ1-1,TRBV4-1,.,TGCGCCAGCAGCCAAGTCCCGGCCACTGAAGCTTTCTTT,CASSQVPATEAFF
.,8,TRBJ2-7,TRBV20-1,.,TGCAGTGATGACGAGCAGTACTTC,CSDDEQYF
TRBD2,14,TRBJ2-1,TRBV4-1,.,TGCGCCAGCGGACTAGCGGGGGGGCCCAATGAGCAGTTCTTC,CASGLAGGPNEQFF
.,19,TRBJ2-1,TRBV5-1,.,TGCGCCAGCAGCTTGGAGGTTTGGGCTCGGGACACCCCGAACAATGAGCAGTTCTTC,CASSLEVWARDTPNNEQFF
.,15,TRBJ2-2,TRBV2,.,TGTGCCACCAGTCCCGGGGCCTGGTCACCCGGGGAGCTGTTTTTT,CATSPGAWSPGELFF
.,15,TRBJ1-1,TRBV19,.,TGTGCCAGTAGTATCGAGTTTCGTTCGAACACTGAAGCTTTCTTT,CASSIEFRSNTEAFF
.,16,TRBJ2-7,TRBV9,.,TGTGCCAGCAGCGTAGGTTCTCGGTCTGGGTCCTACGAGCAGTACTTC,CASSVGSRSGSYEQYF
.,13,TRBJ2-7,TRBV7-2,.,TGTGCCAGCAGCTTCCACCTTTCCTACGAGCAGTACTTC,CASSFHLSYEQYF
.,13,TRBJ2-7,TRBV27,.,TGTGCCAGCAAATCCAGAGGGGCCTACGAGCAGTACTTC,CASKSRGAYEQYF
TRBD1,16,TRBJ1-4,TRBV28,.,TGTGCCAGCAGTTGGGACAGGGGGCGAATTAATGAAAAACTGTTTTTT,CASSWDRGRINEKLFF
.,16,TRBJ1-2,TRBV4-1,.,TGCGCCAGCAGCCAAGACCCCCGGGGCGGCGGGGATGGCTACACCTTC,CASSQDPRGGGDGYTF
.,13,TRBJ2-7,TRBV18,.,TGTGCCAGCTCACCACCGTACAGGACAGAGCAGTACTTC,CASSPPYRTEQYF
TRBD1,15,TRBJ2-1,TRBV4-2,.,TGTGCCAGCAGCGCCCGGGACAGGGGCTACAATGAGCAGTTCTTC,CASSARDRGYNEQFF
.,11,TRBJ2-5,TRBV28,once,TGTGCCAGCAGTTTAAGTGAGACCCAGTACTTC,CASSLSETQYF
.,16,TRBJ1-2,TRBV28,.,TGTGCCAGCAGTTTAGCCGGGAGGGTGGAGAACTATGGCTACACCTTC,CASSLAGRVENYGYTF